The rows below give T cell receptor beta chains drawn from one sample of a study of tumor-infiltrating lymphocytes in primary liver carcinoma. TCRdb re-analysed the multiplex PCR reads in MiXCR, keeping a single row per CDR3 protein. Of 100,000 or so distinct CDR3 sequences listed, about four fifths were seen once; the top ten hold 15% to 25%. Sequenced input: liver tumor tissue from sampling region 3. The receptors come from a man aged 35 to 55 with primary liver carcinoma and hepatitis B virus infection. CDR3s include the opening cysteine and the closing phenylalanine or tryptophan. Each record gives: J gene, clone size, V gene, D gene, CDR3 DNA, CDR3 protein. D genes are given only for firm matches. The size field is filled for only some rows; it gives once, few, many or a size class.

j_gene: TRBJ2-7; abundance: -; v_gene: TRBV11-1; d_gene: -; CDR3nt: TGCGCCAGCAGGGGAAGGCGATCCTACGAGCAGTACTTC; CDR3aa: CASRGRRSYEQYF
j_gene: TRBJ2-1; abundance: -; v_gene: TRBV6-1; d_gene: -; CDR3nt: TGTGTGAGCACCCTCGAGCGGCACACCTACAATGAGCAGTTCTTC; CDR3aa: CVSTLERHTYNEQFF
j_gene: TRBJ2-1; abundance: -; v_gene: TRBV4-2; d_gene: TRBD2; CDR3nt: TGTGCCACCCCTTGGACTAGCAAGAGTTTAAATGAGCAGTTATTC; CDR3aa: CATPWTSKSLNEQLF
j_gene: TRBJ2-1; abundance: -; v_gene: TRBV7-8; d_gene: TRBD1; CDR3nt: TGTGCCAGCAGCCTACTCGGGACAGGGATCAATGAGCAGTTCTTC; CDR3aa: CASSLLGTGINEQFF
j_gene: TRBJ2-7; abundance: -; v_gene: TRBV4-2; d_gene: TRBD1; CDR3nt: TGTGCCAGCAGCCACCGGACAGGTAACTCCTACGAGCAGTATTTC; CDR3aa: CASSHRTGNSYEQYF
j_gene: TRBJ2-3; abundance: many; v_gene: TRBV13; d_gene: -; CDR3nt: TGTGCCAGCAGCTTTCTTTCGCGTCAATCCGCAGATACGCAGTATTTT; CDR3aa: CASSFLSRQSADTQYF
j_gene: TRBJ2-5; abundance: -; v_gene: TRBV11-2; d_gene: TRBD2; CDR3nt: TGTGCCGGCAGTGTAAGACTAGCGGGTGACTCGAGCGAGACCCAGTACTTC; CDR3aa: CAGSVRLAGDSSETQYF
j_gene: TRBJ2-3; abundance: -; v_gene: TRBV10-3; d_gene: -; CDR3nt: TGTGTCATCAGTGGAGGGAGCGGCAGCACAGATACGCAGTATTTT; CDR3aa: CVISGGSGSTDTQYF
j_gene: TRBJ1-1; abundance: -; v_gene: TRBV19; d_gene: -; CDR3nt: TGTGCCAGTAGTATCAGGTGGGGTAAAGCTTTCTTC; CDR3aa: CASSIRWGKAFF
j_gene: TRBJ2-1; abundance: -; v_gene: TRBV6-2/TRBV6-3; d_gene: -; CDR3nt: TGTGTCAGCAGTGTGCGGACCAGGGAGCAGTTCTTC; CDR3aa: CVSSVRTREQFF
j_gene: TRBJ2-6; abundance: -; v_gene: TRBV11-2; d_gene: -; CDR3nt: TGTGCCAGCCGACCAAGGAGATGGTGGACTGGGGCCAACGTCCTGACTTTC; CDR3aa: CASRPRRWWTGANVLTF
j_gene: TRBJ1-5; abundance: -; v_gene: TRBV6-1; d_gene: TRBD1; CDR3nt: TGTATCAGCAGTCTACAGGGGGCCACTCAACCCCAGCATTTT; CDR3aa: CISSLQGATQPQHF
j_gene: TRBJ1-1; abundance: -; v_gene: TRBV4-3; d_gene: -; CDR3nt: TGCGCCAGCAGTCCTGTGGGCGGGGGAATGAACACTGAAGTTTTCTTT; CDR3aa: CASSPVGGGMNTEVFF
j_gene: TRBJ2-1; abundance: -; v_gene: TRBV4-2; d_gene: TRBD1; CDR3nt: TGTGCCAGCAGCTCAGACAGGGGGTCCTCAACTTACAATGTGCAGTTCTTC; CDR3aa: CASSSDRGSSTYNVQFF
j_gene: TRBJ1-1; abundance: once; v_gene: TRBV28; d_gene: -; CDR3nt: TGTGCCAGCAACCCTGGTACTCTCCTGGGAGCTTTCTTT; CDR3aa: CASNPGTLLGAFF
j_gene: TRBJ1-5; abundance: -; v_gene: TRBV4-1; d_gene: -; CDR3nt: TGCGCCAGCAGCCCCGTTGAGAGGGTTGGCAAACAGCCCCAACATTTT; CDR3aa: CASSPVERVGKQPQHF
j_gene: TRBJ2-3; abundance: -; v_gene: TRBV11-3; d_gene: -; CDR3nt: TGTGCCAGCAGCGGCAGCCCGGCGGGACGGGTGGATACGCAATACTTT; CDR3aa: CASSGSPAGRVDTQYF
j_gene: TRBJ1-2; abundance: few; v_gene: TRBV20-1; d_gene: TRBD1; CDR3nt: TGCAGTGCTAGAGAAATACAGGGGAACTATGGCTACACCTTC; CDR3aa: CSAREIQGNYGYTF
j_gene: TRBJ2-3; abundance: -; v_gene: TRBV11-1; d_gene: -; CDR3nt: TGTGTCAGCAGCTCTGGGGGAAGCTCCGTTGGAACCCGCACAGATACGCAGTATTTT; CDR3aa: CVSSSGGSSVGTRTDTQYF
j_gene: TRBJ2-1; abundance: -; v_gene: TRBV24-1; d_gene: -; CDR3nt: TGTGCCACGGGGCGGAATGATGACCATTTCTTC; CDR3aa: CATGRNDDHFF
j_gene: TRBJ1-1; abundance: -; v_gene: TRBV5-1; d_gene: -; CDR3nt: TGCGCCAGCAGCTTGGATAATCCGGGGGGCACTGGAGCTTTCTTT; CDR3aa: CASSLDNPGGTGAFF
j_gene: TRBJ2-1; abundance: -; v_gene: TRBV9; d_gene: TRBD2; CDR3nt: TGTGCCAGTAGCTCGGGACTAGCGGTCGATGAGCAGTTCTTC; CDR3aa: CASSSGLAVDEQFF
j_gene: TRBJ2-7; abundance: once; v_gene: TRBV29-1; d_gene: -; CDR3nt: TGCAGCGTTGAAGCACACGGGACATTCGAGCAGTACTTC; CDR3aa: CSVEAHGTFEQYF
j_gene: TRBJ1-4; abundance: -; v_gene: TRBV29-1; d_gene: -; CDR3nt: TGCAACGTTGAGGAGGGTCTAGGTGAAAAACTGTTGTTT; CDR3aa: CNVEEGLGEKLLF
j_gene: TRBJ2-5; abundance: -; v_gene: TRBV29-1; d_gene: -; CDR3nt: TGCAGCGTTGAAGTAGCACAGACCCATTACTTC; CDR3aa: CSVEVAQTHYF
j_gene: TRBJ2-5; abundance: -; v_gene: TRBV29-1; d_gene: -; CDR3nt: TGCAGTGTGTCAGGATTGGGCCAAGATATCCAGTACTTC; CDR3aa: CSVSGLGQDIQYF
j_gene: TRBJ2-7; abundance: -; v_gene: TRBV6-2/TRBV6-3; d_gene: -; CDR3nt: TGTGCCAGCAGCACTCTGATTAGCGGAGGGTACGAGCAGTGCTTC; CDR3aa: CASSTLISGGYEQCF
j_gene: TRBJ2-7; abundance: -; v_gene: TRBV6-5; d_gene: TRBD1; CDR3nt: TGTGCCAGCAGTTCCCCACCGGGACAGGGGTCTTGCGAGCAATACTTC; CDR3aa: CASSSPPGQGSCEQYF
j_gene: TRBJ1-1; abundance: -; v_gene: TRBV5-6; d_gene: TRBD1; CDR3nt: TGTGTCAGCAGCTACCGGACGGACAGGGGCGAAACTGAAGCTTTCTTT; CDR3aa: CVSSYRTDRGETEAFF
j_gene: TRBJ2-7; abundance: -; v_gene: TRBV4-3; d_gene: -; CDR3nt: TGTGCCAGCAGCCCGCGCCTTCCCGAGGAGCAGTACTTC; CDR3aa: CASSPRLPEEQYF
j_gene: TRBJ2-7; abundance: many; v_gene: TRBV12-3/TRBV12-4; d_gene: TRBD2; CDR3nt: TGTGCCAGCAGTCGGGGGGGCCCCTACGAGCAGTACTTC; CDR3aa: CASSRGGPYEQYF
j_gene: TRBJ2-7; abundance: -; v_gene: TRBV12-3/TRBV12-4; d_gene: -; CDR3nt: TGTGCCACCAGTTTCGGCCACGTCTACGAGCAGTACTTC; CDR3aa: CATSFGHVYEQYF
j_gene: TRBJ2-1; abundance: -; v_gene: TRBV29-1; d_gene: TRBD2; CDR3nt: TGCAGCGTTGAATCGTACACTAGCGGGATGTATAATGAGCAGTTCTTC; CDR3aa: CSVESYTSGMYNEQFF
j_gene: TRBJ1-3; abundance: -; v_gene: TRBV28; d_gene: -; CDR3nt: TGTGCCAACAGCCTCTCCCTGGCAGGCAGTGGAAACACCATATATTTT; CDR3aa: CANSLSLAGSGNTIYF
j_gene: TRBJ2-2; abundance: -; v_gene: TRBV6-2/TRBV6-3; d_gene: -; CDR3nt: TGTGCCAGTGGCCGAGCCGGGACACCTTTCACCGGGGAGCTGTTTTTT; CDR3aa: CASGRAGTPFTGELFF
j_gene: TRBJ2-3; abundance: -; v_gene: TRBV11-1; d_gene: -; CDR3nt: TGTGCCAGCAGTCCCGGACCATGCACAGATACGCAGTATTTC; CDR3aa: CASSPGPCTDTQYF